One and the same sample provided the 18 T cell receptor beta chains below, sequenced in a study of control samples from healthy donors and cancer patients. Clones were read by immunoSEQ multiplex PCR, and TCRdb kept only the in-frame ones, dropping some. The profile shows approximately 60,000 clones, 85% of them singletons. The specimen sequenced was blood. All receptors derive from a man aged 40-50 years in good health.

The V call is TRBV3-1 (or the pseudogene TRBV3-2), the J call TRBJ1-1, with D maybe TRBD1 (5 bases). V lost 1 base, J lost 4 bases, and 10 bases lay in between. The CDR3 has 14 residues. Germline V gene sequence: CDR1 LGHDT, CDR2 YNNKEL (reference sequence). The CDR3: CASSQVRDSTEAFF. The CDR3 coding sequence is TGTGCCAGCAGCCAAGTGAGAGACAGCACTGAAGCTTTCTTT.

The CDR3 reads CAWSVPLAGSDTQYF. The CDR3 DNA follows: TGTGCCTGGAGTGTACCTCTGGCGGGATCAGATACGCAGTATTTT. The rearrangement links TRBV30 to TRBJ2-3, with D possibly TRBD2 on 6 matching bases. This CDR3 has 15 amino acids. Trimming took 0 bases from V and 4 from J, leaving 14 bases between them. The germline V gene has CDR1 GTSNPN and CDR2 SVGIG (reference sequence). Drawing the rest from reference TRBV30 and TRBJ2-3, the complete variable domain is SQTIHQWPATLVQPVGSPLSLECTVEGTSNPNLYWYRQAAGRGLQLLFYSVGIGQISSEVPQNLSASRPQDRQFILSSKKLLLSDSGFYLCAWSVPLAGSDTQYFGPGTRLTVL.

The chain carries TRBV28 and TRBJ2-7; tentative D call: TRBD2 (6 bases). CDR3 length: 15 residues. V was cut by 4 bases and J by 1 base, with 14 bases left in between. Germline V CDR1 and CDR2: MDHEN, SYDVKM. This chain's CDR3 is CASSSRRLESYEQYF. In DNA, the CDR3 is TGTGCCAGCAGTTCGCGGAGACTAGAGTCCTACGAGCAGTACTTC.

The J gene is TRBJ2-1, the V gene TRBV9, with D perhaps TRBD1 (5 bases). Trimming pared 3 bases from V and 10 bases from J, leaving 17 bases between. The germline gives CDR1 SGDLS, CDR2 YYNGEE. This CDR3 contains 14 residues. The CDR3 coding sequence is TGTGCCAGCAGCGCATATACCCCAGGACAAGAGCAGTTCTTC. It specifies CASSAYTPGQEQFF.

The rearrangement joins TRBV7-9 to TRBJ1-1; D gene ambiguous. This CDR3 is 13 amino acids long. The germline V gene encodes CDR1 SEHNR and CDR2 FQNEAQ (reference sequence). The germline V and J ends were trimmed by 2 bases and 4 bases, with 8 bases remaining between them. The chain's CDR3 is CASSLLMSTEAFF. The CDR3 bases are TGTGCCAGCAGCTTATTAATGAGCACTGAAGCTTTCTTT.

This clone showed up just a few times. V is TRBV6-1 and J is TRBJ1-5, with 9 nucleotides matching TRBD1. J lost 7 bases, V lost 2 bases, and 6 bases had no gene match. The V gene's germline CDR1 is MNHNS and CDR2 SASEGT. This CDR3 contains 15 residues. CDR3 residues: CASSEWTGVGQPQHF. The CDR3 bases are TGTGCCAGCAGTGAATGGACAGGGGTTGGCCAGCCCCAGCATTTT.

Here the CDR3 reads CASSIRHLGTGELFF. The CDR3 coding sequence is TGTGCCAGTAGTATCAGACATTTGGGCACCGGGGAGCTGTTTTTT. The V call is TRBV19, the J call TRBJ2-2; no clear D. The CDR3 contains 15 residues. The germline CDR1 and CDR2 sequences are LNHDA and SQIVND (reference sequence). The germline V and J ends were trimmed by 3 bases and 4 bases, with 12 bases remaining between them.

This chain joins TRBV5-6 and TRBJ2-1; the D gene is possibly TRBD1 (5 bases). CDR1 SGHDT and CDR2 YYEEEE come from the germline V gene. V dropped 0 bases and J dropped 2 bases, with 12 bases sitting between them. The CDR3 covers 16 residues. The CDR3 spells CASSLVRTRAYNEQFF. CDR3 nucleotides: TGTGCCAGCAGCTTGGTTCGGACACGGGCCTACAATGAGCAGTTCTTC.

A single count supports this clone. The chain recombines TRBV6-1 with TRBJ1-1, with D possibly TRBD1 on 5 matching bases. In germline, CDR1 is MNHNS, CDR2 SASEGT. The V end lost 3 bases, the J end lost 3 bases, and 8 bases lay between the germline ends. The CDR3 has 13 amino acids. The CDR3 nucleotides are TGTGCCAGCAGTGACCAGGGTCACACTGAAGCTTTCTTT. Translation gives CASSDQGHTEAFF.

CDR3 loop: CASSDRSGQSAQHF. For the CDR3, the DNA is TGTGCCAGCAGTGACCGATCGGGTCAGTCGGCCCAGCATTTT. The chain has TRBV2 and TRBJ1-5; D is undetermined. The germline V gene has CDR1 SNHLY and CDR2 FYNNEI. Trimming stripped 3 bases from V and 11 bases from J, with 17 bases between. The CDR3 consists of 14 residues.

J is TRBJ2-7 and V is TRBV27; no clear D gene. The CDR3 spans 16 residues. Germline CDR1 and CDR2: MNHEY and SMNVEV (reference sequence). V shed 3 bases and J shed 5 bases, with 20 bases lying between them. The CDR3 bases are TGTGCCAGCAGTTTTTCTCGCGACATTCTACCCCACGAGCAGTACTTC. This encodes CASSFSRDILPHEQYF.

The gene calls are TRBV14 and TRBJ2-7, with 8 bases aligning to TRBD2. Per the germline V gene, CDR1 is SGHDN and CDR2 is FVKESK. This CDR3 has 15 residues. V shed 5 bases, J shed 7 bases, and the junction held 13 bases outside the gene matches. The CDR3 is CASSYQGSGVREQYF. DNA of the CDR3: TGTGCCAGCAGCTACCAAGGTAGCGGGGTCCGTGAGCAGTACTTC.

This clone came up a few times. The CDR3 nucleotides read TGTGCCAGCAGCTTTATTCAGGGACCTCTTGGCTACACCTTC. This encodes CASSFIQGPLGYTF. The gene calls are TRBV7-9 and TRBJ1-2; perhaps TRBD1 as D (5 bases). Germline assignment: CDR1 SEHNR and CDR2 FQNEAQ (reference sequence). The CDR3 sequence is 14 residues long. V lost 3 bases to trimming and J lost 7 bases, with 15 bases between them.

V and J are TRBV6-5 and TRBJ1-6; no reliable D call. The length of the CDR3 is 12 residues. Germline V gene lookup returns CDR1 MNHEY and CDR2 SVGAGI. Trimming removed 6 bases from V and 12 bases from J, with 12 bases in between. CDR3: CASSLYTGPLHF. The CDR3 DNA follows: TGTGCCAGCAGCCTCTACACTGGACCCCTCCACTTT.

The chain links TRBV3-1 (or the pseudogene TRBV3-2) to TRBJ1-4, with TRBD1 identical over 7 bases. The CDR3 covers 15 residues. The J segment lost 5 bases and the V segment lost 4 bases, leaving 7 bases of the junction unmatched. Germline values: CDR1 LGHDT, CDR2 YNNKEL (reference sequence). CDR3 in amino acids: CASSRDRQGNEKLFF. DNA of the CDR3: TGTGCCAGCAGCCGGGACAGACAAGGGAATGAAAAACTGTTTTTT.

The rearrangement joins TRBV7-2 to TRBJ2-1; 8 nucleotides agree with TRBD2. Looked up from germline, CDR1 is SGHTA and CDR2 is FQGNSA. The CDR3 consists of 15 residues. V shed 5 bases and J 1 base; nucleotides not matched to a gene: 4. The CDR3 DNA sequence: TGTGCCAGCAGCACGACTAGCGTATCCTACAATGAGCAGTTCTTC. The encoded protein is CASSTTSVSYNEQFF. Variable domain in full (rest from reference TRBV7-2 and TRBJ2-1): GAGVSQSPSNKVTEKGKDVELRCDPISGHTALYWYRQSLGQGLEFLIYFQGNSAPDKSGLPSDRFSAERTGGSVSTLTIQRTQQEDSAVYLCASSTTSVSYNEQFFGPGTRLTVL.

The genes are TRBV7-9 and TRBJ2-5, with D uncertain. The V end was cut by 5 bases, the J end by 5 bases, with 9 bases between. Germline assignment: CDR1 SEHNR and CDR2 FQNEAQ (reference sequence). This CDR3 spans 12 amino acids. The CDR3 sequence is CASSPQTETQYF. CDR3 sequence (DNA): TGTGCCAGCAGCCCCCAGACGGAGACCCAGTACTTC.

The J gene is TRBJ2-3, the V gene TRBV19; the match to TRBD2 covers 11 bases. The CDR3 has 16 amino acids. Germline lookup yields CDR1 LNHDA and CDR2 SQIVND (reference sequence). Trimming removed 5 bases from V and 5 bases from J; junction bases left unmatched: 9. The CDR3 region is CASSPIVGTSGDTQYF. The CDR3 DNA is TGTGCCAGTAGTCCCATAGTGGGGACTAGCGGAGATACGCAGTATTTT.